One sample yielded the 29 T cell receptor beta chains listed below, sequenced in a study of T cell responses to AZD1222 COVID-19 vaccine. Assay: immunoSEQ multiplex PCR; the TCRdb copy retains only in-frame clones and omits some. Found here are about 120,000 clones, around 90% of them singletons; the top ten hold around 1.5%. The input for sequencing was peripheral blood, taken on day 0 of AZD1222 vaccination. The receptors originated from an adult in good health.

This clone was detected only once. This chain uses TRBV25-1 with TRBJ2-3; TRBD1 or TRBD2 may be the D gene (5 bases each). CDR1 is MGHDK, CDR2 SYGVNS, per germline. CDR3 length equals 16 residues. Trimming cost V 1 base and J 1 base, with 12 bases left between them. DNA for the CDR3: TGTGCCAGCAGTGAATTAGAGGGGAGAGGCACAGATACGCAGTATTTT. It is translated as CASSELEGRGTDTQYF.

In nucleotides, the CDR3 is TGCGCCAGCAGCTTCCAGCGGGAGGGCCGTTACACCGGGGAGCTGTTTTTT. Its protein is CASSFQREGRYTGELFF. V gene TRBV5-1 combines with J gene TRBJ2-2; 10 bases match TRBD2. This CDR3 is 17 amino acids long. The junction had 7 bases not matched to a gene; V was cut back by 2 bases and J by 3 bases. Looked up from germline, CDR1 is SGHRS and CDR2 is YFSETQ.

The CDR3 bases are TGTGCCAGTAGTCGGGACTCCGTCGTCGGGAACACCATATATTTT. Its translation: CASSRDSVVGNTIYF. V and J are TRBV19 and TRBJ1-3, with D maybe TRBD1 (5 bases). V dropped 5 bases and J dropped 7 bases, with 18 bases sitting between them. The germline V gene has CDR1 LNHDA and CDR2 SQIVND (reference sequence). CDR3 length: 15 residues.

This chain joins TRBV27 and TRBJ2-7, with a weak D call TRBD1 (6 bases). Germline lookup yields CDR1 MNHEY and CDR2 SMNVEV (reference sequence). This CDR3 has 14 amino acids. Trimming removed 5 bases at V and 2 bases at J, with 13 bases between. CDR3 residues: CASSRGQLAYEQYF. The CDR3 region has the DNA TGTGCCAGCAGTCGGGGACAACTAGCCTACGAGCAGTACTTC.

This chain links TRBV28 with TRBJ1-2, with unresolved D. V lost 2 bases and J lost 4, with 8 bases in between. The germline V gene has CDR1 MDHEN and CDR2 SYDVKM. The CDR3 loop spans 13 amino acids. In DNA form, the CDR3 reads TGTGCCAGCAGTTTACCCCAGCTCTATGGCTACACCTTC. Translation: CASSLPQLYGYTF.

V and J are TRBV11-3 and TRBJ2-7; D possibly corresponds to TRBD1 (5 bases). The germline V gene has CDR1 SGHNT and CDR2 YENEEA. This CDR3 is built from 11 residues. Deletions cut 0 bases from V and 9 bases from J, with 6 bases between. CDR3 bases: TGTGCCAGCAGCTTAGATCAGGGGCAGTACTTC. It specifies CASSLDQGQYF.

V gene TRBV10-3 combines with J gene TRBJ1-5; 7 bases match TRBD1. Germline V CDR1 and CDR2: ENHRY, SYGVKD. CDR3 length equals 14 residues. V trimming: 10 bases; J trimming: 2 bases; junction bases outside the gene matches: 8. Here the CDR3 reads CATAYDRGNQPQHF. In nucleotides, the CDR3 is TGTGCCACCGCTTATGACAGGGGCAATCAGCCCCAGCATTTT.

The chain links TRBV27 to TRBJ2-7; no firm D call. The germline V and J ends were trimmed by 1 base and 2 bases, with 6 bases remaining between them. The length of the CDR3 is 13 residues. CDR1 MNHEY and CDR2 SMNVEV come from the germline V gene (reference sequence). The CDR3 bases are TGTGCCAGCAGTTTATTTGGGGCCTACGAGCAGTACTTC. Translated: CASSLFGAYEQYF.

The chain links TRBV7-2 to TRBJ2-7; no reliable D call. The CDR3 sequence is 14 residues long. V dropped 1 base and J dropped 4 bases, with 11 bases sitting between them. Germline assignment: CDR1 SGHTA and CDR2 FQGNSA. The DNA of the CDR3 is TGTGCCAGCAGCTTAGATCGGCAGCTTTACGAGCAGTACTTC. It codes for CASSLDRQLYEQYF.

This rearrangement joins TRBV7-6 to TRBJ2-3, with 15 bases aligning to TRBD2. The CDR3 contains 19 residues. Losses at the gene ends were 5 bases for V and 4 bases for J; bases not matched to a gene: 13. Per the germline V gene, CDR1 is SGHVS and CDR2 is FNYEAQ. The CDR3, as DNA: TGTGCCAGCAGCCGGACTAGCGGGAGGGCCACCGGGGGGTCAGATACGCAGTATTTT. It specifies CASSRTSGRATGGSDTQYF.

This chain connects TRBV30 to TRBJ2-7; 9 nucleotides align to TRBD1. The germline V gene encodes CDR1 GTSNPN and CDR2 SVGIG (reference sequence). CDR3 length equals 13 residues. The V segment lost 1 base and the J segment 4 bases; nucleotides outside the gene matches: 2. CDR3 nucleotides: TGTGCCTGGAGTGAAGACAGGGGGTACGAGCAGTACTTC. Residues: CAWSEDRGYEQYF.

This sequence joins TRBV6-2 or TRBV6-3 and TRBJ2-2, with 8 bases lining up with TRBD2. The germline V gene encodes CDR1 MNHEY and CDR2 SVGEGT. The trim removed 5 bases at V and 7 bases at J, leaving 9 bases unmatched. The CDR3 consists of 15 residues. The CDR3 sequence: CASSVLTSVGGELFF. CDR3 bases: TGTGCCAGCAGTGTCCTGACTAGCGTGGGCGGGGAGCTGTTTTTT.

The sample holds a few counts of this clone. The chain is built from TRBV27 and TRBJ2-7; D not resolved. V was cut by 3 bases and J by 2 bases, with 8 bases left in between. CDR3 length: 13 residues. Germline lookup yields CDR1 MNHEY and CDR2 SMNVEV (reference sequence). CDR3 sequence reads: CASSFQRTYEQYF. The CDR3 DNA is TGTGCCAGCAGTTTTCAGCGTACCTACGAGCAGTACTTC.

This sequence joins TRBV28 and TRBJ1-5; D is undetermined. The CDR3 spans 16 residues. Deletions cut 5 bases from V and 4 bases from J, with 18 bases between. Germline assignment: CDR1 MDHEN and CDR2 SYDVKM. DNA of the CDR3: TGTGCCAGCAGTCGCGGTCGGTTCCTGGGTAATCAGCCCCAGCATTTT. This encodes CASSRGRFLGNQPQHF.

The chain uses TRBV14 and TRBJ1-2; 8 bases align to TRBD1. V trimming: 5 bases; J trimming: 4 bases; junction bases outside the gene matches: 6. From germline, CDR1 is SGHDN and CDR2 FVKESK. The CDR3 runs 14 residues. The DNA of the CDR3 is TGTGCCAGCAGCTTACAGGGGGGCCCCTATGGCTACACCTTC. This encodes CASSLQGGPYGYTF.

The gene calls are TRBV28 and TRBJ2-7, with D maybe TRBD1 (6 bases). V was pared by 3 bases and J by 5 bases, with 17 bases between. This CDR3 is 15 amino acids long. Germline CDR1 reads MDHEN; CDR2 reads SYDVKM. The CDR3 DNA follows: TGTGCCAGCAGTTTTATACAGGGCCGAGGAAACGAGCAGTACTTC. Protein product: CASSFIQGRGNEQYF.

About this clone: One end of the junction does not line up with germline, which may come from a read error. CDR3 bases: TGTGCCAGCAGCGTAGCGGGGTCCTACGAGCAGTACTTC. Translation: CASSVAGSYEQYF. V and J are TRBV7-9 and TRBJ2-7, with 8 bases identical to TRBD2. This CDR3 is 13 amino acids long. The germline V gene encodes CDR1 SEHNR and CDR2 FQNEAQ (reference sequence).

This rearrangement joins TRBV19 to TRBJ2-7; the match to TRBD1 covers 8 bases. The V and J ends lost 4 bases and 7 bases, in that order; junction bases with no gene match: 12. In germline, CDR1 is LNHDA, CDR2 SQIVND (reference sequence). The CDR3 has 15 amino acids. CDR3 loop: CASSKGQASSREQYF. The CDR3, as DNA: TGTGCCAGTAGTAAGGGACAGGCCTCATCTCGGGAGCAGTACTTC.

The CDR3 DNA is TGTGCCAGCAGTGAAAACCGCTACTCTGGAAACACCATATATTTT. Translation gives CASSENRYSGNTIYF. The chain has TRBV2 and TRBJ1-3, with D unclear. The CDR3 totals 15 residues. V lost 2 bases to trimming and J lost 0 bases, with 8 bases between them. Germline values: CDR1 SNHLY, CDR2 FYNNEI.

The rearrangement uses TRBV7-9 and TRBJ1-2; D might be TRBD1 (5 bases). Germline CDR1 reads SEHNR; CDR2 reads FQNEAQ (reference sequence). V was shortened by 5 bases and J by 5 bases, with 21 bases between the two germline ends. The CDR3 runs 16 residues. CDR3 in amino acids: CASSSPDTLAGYGYTF. In nucleotides, the CDR3 is TGTGCCAGCAGCAGTCCGGACACTCTGGCGGGGTATGGCTACACCTTC.

The chain links TRBV11-1 to TRBJ1-1, with unresolved D. Per germline, CDR1 SGHAT and CDR2 FQDESV (reference sequence). The germline V and J ends were trimmed by 2 bases and 4 bases, with 8 bases remaining between them. The CDR3 spans 13 residues. CDR3 sequence (DNA): TGTGCCAGCAGCTTAATAGGGCCCACTGAAGCTTTCTTT. Protein product: CASSLIGPTEAFF.

The chain combines TRBV11-3 with TRBJ2-2, with unresolved D. The germline V and J ends were trimmed by 7 bases and 3 bases, with 12 bases remaining between them. This CDR3 comprises 14 residues. Germline CDR1 is SGHNT and CDR2 is YENEEA. In DNA, the CDR3 is TGTGCCAGCATGATTATGGATGACACCGGGGAGCTGTTTTTT. It is translated as CASMIMDDTGELFF.

The chain uses TRBV5-8 and TRBJ2-7; the D is unclear. CDR3 length: 15 amino acids. The V end lost 0 bases, the J end lost 0 bases, and 10 bases lay between the germline ends. The germline gives CDR1 SGHTS, CDR2 YDEGEE. The CDR3 sequence is CASSLVSLSSYEQYF. In nucleotides, the CDR3 is TGTGCCAGCAGCTTGGTATCTCTCTCCTCCTACGAGCAGTACTTC.

The rearrangement links TRBV6-5 to TRBJ2-2; TRBD2 agrees at 11 bases. Germline assignment: CDR1 MNHEY and CDR2 SVGAGI. CDR3 length: 16 residues. V shed 2 bases, J shed 5 bases, and the junction held 4 bases outside the gene matches. The CDR3 bases are TGTGCCAGCAGTTACCGCCCTAGCGGGAGGACCGGGGAGCTGTTTTTT. Protein product: CASSYRPSGRTGELFF.

The gene calls are TRBV3-1 (or the pseudogene TRBV3-2) and TRBJ2-4, with D unresolved. The CDR3 length is 16 residues. CDR1 and CDR2 (germline): LGHDT, YNNKEL (reference sequence). V was cut by 0 bases and J by 0 bases, with 9 bases left in between. CDR3 region: CASSQEVPLAKNIQYF. The DNA of the CDR3 is TGTGCCAGCAGCCAAGAGGTCCCTCTAGCCAAAAACATTCAGTACTTC.

The V call is TRBV5-1, the J call TRBJ2-3, with D unclear. Trimming left V 0 bases short and J 4 bases short, with 9 bases between. The length of the CDR3 is 14 residues. Germline-derived CDR1 and CDR2 are SGHRS and YFSETQ. The CDR3 here is CASSLGPGADTQYF. The CDR3 DNA reads TGCGCCAGCAGCTTGGGTCCGGGCGCAGATACGCAGTATTTT.

The V call is TRBV12-5, the J call TRBJ1-5; D remains ambiguous. This CDR3 has 14 residues. Trimming took off 2 bases at V and 2 bases at J, with 7 bases between the two ends. Germline-derived CDR1 and CDR2 are LGHNT and FRNRAP. DNA for the CDR3: TGTGCTAGTGGTTTGTCCGCGGGCAATCAGCCCCAGCATTTT. Its translation is CASGLSAGNQPQHF.

The rearrangement uses TRBV19 and TRBJ2-7; 9 bases align to TRBD1. Trimming took 7 bases from V and 1 from J; bases not matched to a gene: 8. The CDR3 loop spans 15 amino acids. The germline V gene encodes CDR1 LNHDA and CDR2 SQIVND (reference sequence). DNA of the CDR3: TGTGCCAGTACCCCGGGACAGGGCTTTTCCTACGAGCAGTACTTC. It is translated as CASTPGQGFSYEQYF.

This chain links TRBV5-1 with TRBJ1-1; D call uncertain. There are 16 residues in the CDR3. CDR1 is SGHRS and CDR2 is YFSETQ in the germline V gene. V lost 1 base and J 1 base, leaving 14 bases between the germline ends. The CDR3 reads CASSLLVGSGNTEAFF. The DNA for the CDR3 is TGCGCCAGCAGCTTGCTTGTCGGGAGCGGGAACACTGAAGCTTTCTTT.